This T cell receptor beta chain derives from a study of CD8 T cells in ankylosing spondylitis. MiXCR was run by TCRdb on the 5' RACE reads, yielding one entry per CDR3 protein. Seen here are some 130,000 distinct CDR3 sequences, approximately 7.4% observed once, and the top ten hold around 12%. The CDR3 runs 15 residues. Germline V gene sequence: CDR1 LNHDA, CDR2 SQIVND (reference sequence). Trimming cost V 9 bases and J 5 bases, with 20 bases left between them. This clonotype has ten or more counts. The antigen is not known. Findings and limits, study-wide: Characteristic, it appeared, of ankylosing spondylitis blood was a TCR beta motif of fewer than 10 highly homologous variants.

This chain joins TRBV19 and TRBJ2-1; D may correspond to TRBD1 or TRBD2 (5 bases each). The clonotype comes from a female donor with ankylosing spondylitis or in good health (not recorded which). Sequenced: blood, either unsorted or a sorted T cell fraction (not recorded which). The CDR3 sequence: CASAPLLGRNNEQFF. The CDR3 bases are TGTGCCAGCGCCCCCCTCCTGGGACGGAACAATGAGCAGTTCTTC.